These T cell receptor beta chains were read from a single sample in a study of blood T cell repertoires in COVID-19. Profiling relied on immunoSEQ multiplex PCR, and the TCRdb table lists in-frame clones only, not all of them. This table has 200,000 to 250,000 clones, 88% appearing once. The sequenced sample was PBMCs or T cells enriched from blood (not recorded which). The source is a woman aged 25 to 39 who had been exposed to COVID-19. Each CDR3 is given with its conserved first and last residue. Each record gives: J gene, V gene, D gene, clone size, CDR3 protein, CDR3 DNA. A D gene is named only where the DNA matches it firmly. Not all rows give a size; the values are once, few, many and, for expanded clones, a class.

j_call: TRBJ1-2
v_call: TRBV11-2
d_call: .
clone_size: few
cdr3_aa: CASSLIDTGGYTF
cdr3_nt: TGTGCCAGCAGCTTGATAGACACTGGTGGCTACACCTTC

j_call: TRBJ2-1
v_call: TRBV12-5
d_call: TRBD1
clone_size: .
cdr3_aa: CASGDDRGYSDEQFF
cdr3_nt: TGTGCTAGTGGTGACGACAGGGGTTATTCGGATGAGCAGTTCTTC

j_call: TRBJ1-2
v_call: TRBV7-3
d_call: TRBD1
clone_size: .
cdr3_aa: CASSPTGGGGYTF
cdr3_nt: TGTGCCAGCAGCCCTACAGGGGGGGGAGGCTACACCTTC

j_call: TRBJ2-7
v_call: TRBV6-1
d_call: .
clone_size: .
cdr3_aa: CASSEVLAGFYEQYF
cdr3_nt: TGTGCCAGCAGTGAAGTTTTAGCAGGGTTCTACGAGCAGTACTTC

j_call: TRBJ2-7
v_call: TRBV29-1
d_call: TRBD2
clone_size: once
cdr3_aa: CSVLSLAGYEQYF
cdr3_nt: TGCAGCGTTTTGTCCCTAGCGGGCTACGAGCAGTACTTC

j_call: TRBJ2-3
v_call: TRBV18
d_call: .
clone_size: .
cdr3_aa: CASSPRDRSITDTQYF
cdr3_nt: TGTGCCAGCTCACCACGCGACCGGAGCATTACAGATACGCAGTATTTT

j_call: TRBJ1-5
v_call: TRBV7-9
d_call: .
clone_size: .
cdr3_aa: CASSLEGGQPQHF
cdr3_nt: TGTGCCAGCAGCTTAGAAGGGGGACAGCCCCAGCATTTT

j_call: TRBJ1-5
v_call: TRBV30
d_call: .
clone_size: .
cdr3_aa: CAWSVGGNNQPQHF
cdr3_nt: TGTGCCTGGAGTGTCGGCGGAAACAATCAGCCCCAGCATTTT

j_call: TRBJ2-7
v_call: TRBV6-5
d_call: TRBD1
clone_size: .
cdr3_aa: CASRVQGGEQYF
cdr3_nt: TGTGCCAGCAGGGTACAGGGGGGAGAGCAGTACTTC

j_call: TRBJ1-2
v_call: TRBV5-1
d_call: .
clone_size: .
cdr3_aa: CASSSEVRQANYGYTF
cdr3_nt: TGCGCCAGCAGCTCCGAAGTTAGACAGGCTAACTATGGCTACACCTTC

j_call: TRBJ2-5
v_call: TRBV30
d_call: TRBD2
clone_size: .
cdr3_aa: CAWTGLAQETQYF
cdr3_nt: TGTGCCTGGACGGGACTAGCACAAGAGACCCAGTACTTC

j_call: TRBJ2-5
v_call: TRBV5-4
d_call: TRBD1
clone_size: .
cdr3_aa: CASSLGRDRGETQYF
cdr3_nt: TGTGCCAGCAGCTTAGGGAGGGACAGGGGAGAGACCCAGTACTTC

j_call: TRBJ1-5
v_call: TRBV28
d_call: TRBD1
clone_size: .
cdr3_aa: CASSPITGTDNQPQHF
cdr3_nt: TGTGCCAGCAGTCCGATCACCGGGACAGACAATCAGCCCCAGCATTTT

j_call: TRBJ1-4
v_call: TRBV19
d_call: TRBD1
clone_size: once
cdr3_aa: CASSIQQYRGNEKLFF
cdr3_nt: TGTGCCAGTAGTATCCAACAGTACAGGGGGAATGAAAAACTGTTTTTT

j_call: TRBJ2-1
v_call: TRBV5-1
d_call: TRBD2
clone_size: .
cdr3_aa: CASSPREGPRNEQFF
cdr3_nt: TGCGCCAGCAGCCCGCGGGAGGGCCCCCGCAATGAGCAGTTCTTC

j_call: TRBJ1-1
v_call: TRBV6-5
d_call: .
clone_size: .
cdr3_aa: CASSYQQGPNTEAFF
cdr3_nt: TGTGCCAGCAGTTACCAACAGGGACCGAACACTGAAGCTTTCTTT

j_call: TRBJ2-2
v_call: TRBV4-1
d_call: TRBD2
clone_size: .
cdr3_aa: CASSQDSSGANTGELFF
cdr3_nt: TGCGCCAGCAGCCAAGATTCCAGCGGGGCGAACACCGGGGAGCTGTTTTTT

j_call: TRBJ2-7
v_call: TRBV5-5
d_call: TRBD1
clone_size: .
cdr3_aa: CASSLVRGQIYEQYF
cdr3_nt: TGTGCCAGCAGCTTGGTTAGGGGACAGATCTACGAGCAGTACTTC

j_call: TRBJ1-1
v_call: TRBV10-3
d_call: .
clone_size: .
cdr3_aa: CAISESPGGSRTEAFF
cdr3_nt: TGTGCCATCAGTGAGTCCCCAGGAGGGAGCCGCACTGAAGCTTTCTTT

j_call: TRBJ2-2
v_call: TRBV7-9
d_call: .
clone_size: .
cdr3_aa: CASSLVGLGTGELFF
cdr3_nt: TGTGCCAGCAGCTTAGTAGGACTCGGCACCGGGGAGCTGTTTTTT

j_call: TRBJ2-1
v_call: TRBV2
d_call: TRBD2
clone_size: .
cdr3_aa: CASSAGLAGAIGNEQFF
cdr3_nt: TGTGCCAGCAGTGCAGGACTAGCGGGAGCTATCGGCAATGAGCAGTTCTTC

j_call: TRBJ2-4
v_call: TRBV29-1
d_call: TRBD1
clone_size: .
cdr3_aa: CSVETRGPGAKNIQYF
cdr3_nt: TGCAGCGTTGAAACAAGGGGGCCGGGGGCCAAAAACATTCAGTACTTC

j_call: TRBJ2-1
v_call: TRBV11-2
d_call: TRBD2
clone_size: .
cdr3_aa: CASSLGLAGGYNEQFF
cdr3_nt: TGTGCCAGCAGCTTAGGACTAGCGGGGGGCTACAATGAGCAGTTCTTC

j_call: TRBJ1-2
v_call: TRBV18
d_call: TRBD1
clone_size: .
cdr3_aa: CASSPSRTGLTGYTF
cdr3_nt: TGTGCCAGCTCACCGTCGAGGACAGGGTTAACTGGCTACACCTTC

j_call: TRBJ2-7
v_call: TRBV28
d_call: .
clone_size: .
cdr3_aa: CASSLSSGYEYF
cdr3_nt: TGTGCCAGCAGTTTATCCTCAGGGTACGAGTACTTC

j_call: TRBJ1-5
v_call: TRBV6-5
d_call: TRBD1
clone_size: .
cdr3_aa: CASSTDRGDNQPQHF
cdr3_nt: TGTGCCAGCAGTACAGACAGGGGAGACAATCAGCCCCAGCATTTT

j_call: TRBJ2-5
v_call: TRBV3-1/TRBV3-2
d_call: TRBD2
clone_size: .
cdr3_aa: CASSRLALQETQYF
cdr3_nt: TGTGCCAGCAGCCGACTAGCACTTCAAGAGACCCAGTACTTC

j_call: TRBJ1-4
v_call: TRBV7-9
d_call: .
clone_size: .
cdr3_aa: CASSYIGADNEKLFF
cdr3_nt: TGTGCCAGCAGCTACATAGGGGCGGATAATGAAAAACTGTTTTTT

j_call: TRBJ2-3
v_call: TRBV3-1/TRBV3-2
d_call: .
clone_size: .
cdr3_aa: CASSQGTSSSTDTQYF
cdr3_nt: TGTGCCAGCAGCCAGGGGACATCGTCTAGCACAGATACGCAGTATTTT

j_call: TRBJ2-1
v_call: TRBV14
d_call: .
clone_size: .
cdr3_aa: CASRARGYNEQFF
cdr3_nt: TGTGCCAGCAGGGCCCGAGGCTACAATGAGCAGTTCTTC

j_call: TRBJ1-6
v_call: TRBV14
d_call: .
clone_size: .
cdr3_aa: CASSQGHLISSPLHF
cdr3_nt: TGTGCCAGCAGCCAGGGACATTTGATAAGTTCACCCCTCCACTTT

j_call: TRBJ1-3
v_call: TRBV5-1
d_call: .
clone_size: .
cdr3_aa: CASSLGERSGNTIYF
cdr3_nt: TGCGCCAGCAGCTTGGGGGAGCGGTCTGGAAACACCATATATTTT

j_call: TRBJ1-1
v_call: TRBV5-1
d_call: TRBD1
clone_size: .
cdr3_aa: CASSPWDRGNTEAFF
cdr3_nt: TGCGCCAGCAGCCCCTGGGACAGGGGGAATACTGAAGCTTTCTTT

j_call: TRBJ1-1
v_call: TRBV7-9
d_call: .
clone_size: once
cdr3_aa: CASSLALGSGTEAFF
cdr3_nt: TGTGCCAGCAGCTTAGCGCTAGGCTCGGGGACTGAAGCTTTCTTT

j_call: TRBJ2-7
v_call: TRBV15
d_call: TRBD2
clone_size: .
cdr3_aa: CATSRDPGGRSDEQYF
cdr3_nt: TGTGCCACCAGCAGAGATCCCGGCGGGAGAAGTGACGAGCAGTACTTC

j_call: TRBJ2-5
v_call: TRBV6-6
d_call: TRBD2
clone_size: .
cdr3_aa: CASRPTLASETQYF
cdr3_nt: TGTGCCAGCAGGCCTACACTAGCGTCGGAGACCCAGTACTTC

j_call: TRBJ2-1
v_call: TRBV12-2
d_call: .
clone_size: .
cdr3_aa: CASRIPECGRTSSMHEQFF
cdr3_nt: TGTGCAAGTCGCATCCCGGAATGCGGGAGGACTTCCTCGATGCATGAGCAGTTCTTC

j_call: TRBJ1-1
v_call: TRBV6-5
d_call: .
clone_size: .
cdr3_aa: CASRHRAEAFF
cdr3_nt: TGTGCCAGCAGGCACAGGGCTGAAGCTTTCTTT

j_call: TRBJ2-2
v_call: TRBV6-6
d_call: TRBD1
clone_size: .
cdr3_aa: CASSYGTGRTGELFF
cdr3_nt: TGTGCCAGCAGTTACGGGACAGGGCGCACCGGGGAGCTGTTTTTT

j_call: TRBJ2-1
v_call: TRBV4-2
d_call: TRBD2
clone_size: once
cdr3_aa: CASSQDPAGVYNEQFF
cdr3_nt: TGTGCCAGCAGCCAAGACCCAGCGGGAGTCTACAATGAGCAGTTCTTC

j_call: TRBJ2-3
v_call: TRBV2
d_call: TRBD2
clone_size: .
cdr3_aa: CASSETVAGADTQYF
cdr3_nt: TGTGCCAGCAGTGAAACGGTAGCGGGAGCAGATACGCAGTATTTT

j_call: TRBJ2-1
v_call: TRBV20-1
d_call: TRBD2
clone_size: .
cdr3_aa: CSASETSGNFNEQFF
cdr3_nt: TGCAGTGCTAGTGAGACTAGCGGGAATTTCAATGAGCAGTTCTTC

j_call: TRBJ2-6
v_call: TRBV6-1
d_call: .
clone_size: .
cdr3_aa: CASSESESGANVLTF
cdr3_nt: TGTGCCAGCAGTGAATCTGAGTCTGGGGCCAACGTCCTGACTTTC

j_call: TRBJ2-3
v_call: TRBV29-1
d_call: TRBD2
clone_size: .
cdr3_aa: CSARLAGDTQYF
cdr3_nt: TGCAGCGCTCGACTAGCGGGAGATACGCAGTATTTT

j_call: TRBJ2-1
v_call: TRBV15
d_call: .
clone_size: .
cdr3_aa: CATSRDLRGYNEQFF
cdr3_nt: TGTGCCACCAGCAGAGATCTGCGGGGCTACAATGAGCAGTTCTTC

j_call: TRBJ2-1
v_call: TRBV7-9
d_call: TRBD1
clone_size: once
cdr3_aa: CASSLGRRTGMVDEQFF
cdr3_nt: TGTGCCAGCAGCTTAGGGCGTCGGACAGGGATGGTCGATGAGCAGTTCTTC

j_call: TRBJ2-2
v_call: TRBV5-1
d_call: TRBD2
clone_size: .
cdr3_aa: CASSFKASGVGELFF
cdr3_nt: TGCGCCAGCAGCTTTAAGGCTAGCGGGGTCGGGGAGCTGTTTTTT

j_call: TRBJ1-2
v_call: TRBV27
d_call: TRBD1
clone_size: .
cdr3_aa: CASSAGTGLGGFTIGYTF
cdr3_nt: TGTGCCAGCAGTGCCGGGACAGGGCTCGGAGGGTTTACGATTGGCTACACCTTC

j_call: TRBJ1-1
v_call: TRBV4-1
d_call: .
clone_size: .
cdr3_aa: CASSQGEGWNTEAFF
cdr3_nt: TGCGCCAGCAGCCAAGGAGAGGGCTGGAACACTGAAGCTTTCTTT

j_call: TRBJ2-5
v_call: TRBV27
d_call: TRBD1
clone_size: .
cdr3_aa: CASKSRGRETQYF
cdr3_nt: TGTGCCAGCAAAAGCAGGGGGCGAGAGACCCAGTACTTC

j_call: TRBJ2-3
v_call: TRBV9
d_call: .
clone_size: .
cdr3_aa: CASSVRDGYLDTQYF
cdr3_nt: TGTGCCAGCAGCGTGCGGGACGGCTATCTAGATACGCAGTATTTT

j_call: TRBJ2-3
v_call: TRBV5-6
d_call: TRBD2
clone_size: once
cdr3_aa: CASSGYGLDSTDTQYF
cdr3_nt: TGTGCCAGCAGCGGGTACGGACTAGACTCCACAGATACGCAGTATTTT

j_call: TRBJ1-1
v_call: TRBV12-3/TRBV12-4
d_call: .
clone_size: once
cdr3_aa: CASSFGETEAFF
cdr3_nt: TGTGCCAGCAGCTTTGGAGAGACTGAAGCTTTCTTT

j_call: TRBJ2-5
v_call: TRBV12-3/TRBV12-4
d_call: .
clone_size: .
cdr3_aa: CASSLLETQYF
cdr3_nt: TGTGCCAGCAGTCTTCTAGAGACCCAGTACTTC

j_call: TRBJ1-2
v_call: TRBV15
d_call: .
clone_size: .
cdr3_aa: CATSRARAAPYGYTF
cdr3_nt: TGTGCCACCAGCAGAGCCAGGGCAGCCCCCTATGGCTACACCTTC